The present T cell receptor beta chain was sequenced within a study of OX40 agonist ivuxolimab in advanced cancers. For the wider study: Ivuxolimab was an agonistic, fully human IgG2 monoclonal antibody directed against OX40 (CD134), a costimulatory receptor. The dose-escalation cohort was about 87% male with a mean age of about 65 years, ranging from roughly 20 to 85. Three dose-escalation patients achieved partial responses, one with hepatocellular carcinoma and two with cutaneous melanoma. Intravenous ivuxolimab was administered to patients every 2 weeks at six dose levels: 0.01, 0.1, 0.3, 1.5, 3 and 10 mg/kg. Prior anti-PD-1, anti-PD-L1 or anti-CTLA-4 therapy was permitted, and about two fifths of dose-escalation patients had received checkpoint inhibitors. Among the 50 to 55 dose-escalation patients, 19 had hepatocellular carcinoma, about 15 melanoma, 9 renal cell carcinoma and 9 head and neck cancer. Peripheral TCRbeta sequencing was intended to test whether TCR sequence diversity was altered and clonal T-cell expansion was caused by ivuxolimab. The paper describes the monotherapy dose-escalation part (N = 52 patients) of the phase I trial of ivuxolimab.

General conclusions and limits of the study: Low levels of normalized T-cell clonal expansion were also seen in some patients who did not respond. Clonal expansion of both CD4+ and CD8+ blood T cells was observed from baseline to week 6 at doses 0.1 to 3.0 mg/kg. On average, CD8+ T cells showed more expanded clones than CD4+ T cells after ivuxolimab. The antigen specificity of the clonally expanded peripheral T cells was not determined. In the 0.1-3.0 mg/kg groups, partial responders were among the patients with the lowest normalized peripheral clonal expansion, particularly in CD8+ T cells.

Patients with a history of autoimmune disease or receiving systemic immunosuppression were excluded from the trial. In every dose cohort, peripheral blood was drawn for TCR sequencing at baseline, cycle 4 day 1, and cycle 7 day 1. The samples were drawn from a first-in-human, open-label, multicenter phase I dose-escalation trial of ivuxolimab. Adults with locally advanced or metastatic head and neck squamous cell, hepatocellular, melanoma or renal cell carcinoma were enrolled in the trial. Before TCR sequencing, CD4+ T cells and CD8+ T cells were sorted from peripheral blood as separate populations. Worth noting for this clone: The clone's antigen remains unknown. Base qualities are missing; no much larger clone stands one base away.

Based on the germline V gene, the CDR1 and CDR2 sequences are ENHRY and SYGVKD. Taken from cysteine to phenylalanine, the CDR3 has 13 residues. Here the CDR3 DNA is all that survives: 39 bases in frame from base 1. V is cut by 8 bases and J by 5 bases, and the space between the germline ends is 15 bases. Genomic DNA was extracted from sorted cells for sequencing of the TCRbeta CDR3 region. TCRbeta CDR3 regions were sequenced using the immunoSEQ Assay. TCRdb took this table from immuneACCESS and kept in-frame rearrangements with V and J called. Such tables lack part of the clones; where checked against another copy, unresolved V genes explain under half of the gap, and the rest is unexplained. This sample has 35,000 to 45,000 clones in its table, and around 89% of those were observed once. Roughly a sixth of the sample is in the top ten clones.

The sample consisted of CD4+ or CD8+ T cells sorted from blood, taken in a trial of the OX40 agonist ivuxolimab. This sequence uses TRBV10-3 and TRBJ1-1; no D segment can be confidently identified. The clonotype originates from an adult with an advanced solid tumor such as melanoma, head and neck, liver or kidney cancer. The base sequence is TGTGCCATCTTACCCTCGGGAGGAACTGAAGCTTTCTTT. Its translation is CAILPSGGTEAFF.